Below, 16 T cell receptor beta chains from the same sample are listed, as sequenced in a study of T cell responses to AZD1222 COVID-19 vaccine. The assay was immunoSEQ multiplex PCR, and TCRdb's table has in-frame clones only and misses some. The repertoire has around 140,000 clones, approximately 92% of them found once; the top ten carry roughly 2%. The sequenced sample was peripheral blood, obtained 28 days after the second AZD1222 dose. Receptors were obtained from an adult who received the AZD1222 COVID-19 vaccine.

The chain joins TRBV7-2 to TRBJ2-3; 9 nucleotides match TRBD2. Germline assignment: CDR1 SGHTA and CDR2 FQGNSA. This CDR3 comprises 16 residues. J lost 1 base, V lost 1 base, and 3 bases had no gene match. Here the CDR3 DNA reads TGTGCCAGCAGCTTAGGAGAGCGGGGGGGCACAGATACGCAGTATTTT. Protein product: CASSLGERGGTDTQYF.

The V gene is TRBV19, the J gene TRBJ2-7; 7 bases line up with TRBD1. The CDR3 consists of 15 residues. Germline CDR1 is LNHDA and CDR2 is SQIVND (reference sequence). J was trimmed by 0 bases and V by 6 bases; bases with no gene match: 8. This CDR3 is CASSLSDRSSYEQYF. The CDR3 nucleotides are TGTGCCAGTAGCCTTTCGGACAGGAGCTCCTACGAGCAGTACTTC.

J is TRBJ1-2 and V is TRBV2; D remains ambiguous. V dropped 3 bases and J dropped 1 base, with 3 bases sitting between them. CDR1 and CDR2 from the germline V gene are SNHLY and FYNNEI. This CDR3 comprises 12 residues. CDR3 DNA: TGTGCCAGCAGTGACAGTAACTATGGCTACACCTTC. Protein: CASSDSNYGYTF.

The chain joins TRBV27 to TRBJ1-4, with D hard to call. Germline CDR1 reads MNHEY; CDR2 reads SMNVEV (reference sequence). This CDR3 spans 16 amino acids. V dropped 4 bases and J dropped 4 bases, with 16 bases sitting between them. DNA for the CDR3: TGTGCCAGCAGTTCCGCCGGACTCTTGCTTAATGAAAAACTGTTTTTT. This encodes CASSSAGLLLNEKLFF.

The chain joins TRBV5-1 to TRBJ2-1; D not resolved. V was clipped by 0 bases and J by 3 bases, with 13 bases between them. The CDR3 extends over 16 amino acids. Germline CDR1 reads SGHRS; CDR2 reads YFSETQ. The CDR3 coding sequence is TGCGCCAGCAGCTTGGCCTCATCCACAGTCTACAATGAGCAGTTCTTC. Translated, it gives CASSLASSTVYNEQFF.

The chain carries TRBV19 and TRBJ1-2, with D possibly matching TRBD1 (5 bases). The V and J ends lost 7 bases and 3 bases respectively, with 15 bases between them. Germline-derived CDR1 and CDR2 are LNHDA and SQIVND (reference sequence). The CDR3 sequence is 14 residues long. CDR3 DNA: TGTGCCAGTACCCTGGGAGGAGGGGACTATGGCTACACCTTC. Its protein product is CASTLGGGDYGYTF.

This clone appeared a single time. In nucleotides, the CDR3 is TGTGCCAGCAGTGACTGGGGGCAGAGGAACACTGAAGCTTTCTTT. Residues: CASSDWGQRNTEAFF. The chain combines TRBV2 with TRBJ1-1; possible D gene TRBD1, 6 bases. The CDR3 spans 15 residues. V lost 3 bases and J 1 base, leaving 12 bases between the germline ends. Germline-derived CDR1 and CDR2 are SNHLY and FYNNEI.

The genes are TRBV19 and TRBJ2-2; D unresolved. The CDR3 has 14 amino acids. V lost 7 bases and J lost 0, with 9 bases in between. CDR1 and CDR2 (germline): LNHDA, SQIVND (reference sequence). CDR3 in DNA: TGTGCCAGTATCGCATCAACGAACACCGGGGAGCTGTTTTTT. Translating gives CASIASTNTGELFF. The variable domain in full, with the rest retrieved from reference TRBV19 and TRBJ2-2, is DGGITQSPKYLFRKEGQNVTLSCEQNLNHDAMYWYRQDPGQGLRLIYYSQIVNDFQKGDIAEGYSVSREKKESFPLTVTSAQKNPTAFYLCASIASTNTGELFFGEGSRLTVL.

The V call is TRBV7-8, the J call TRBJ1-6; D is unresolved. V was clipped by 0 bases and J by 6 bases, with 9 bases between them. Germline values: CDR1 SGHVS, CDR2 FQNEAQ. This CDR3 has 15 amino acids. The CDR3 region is CASSLAQRINSPLHF. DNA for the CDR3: TGTGCCAGCAGCTTAGCCCAGAGGATTAATTCACCCCTCCACTTT.

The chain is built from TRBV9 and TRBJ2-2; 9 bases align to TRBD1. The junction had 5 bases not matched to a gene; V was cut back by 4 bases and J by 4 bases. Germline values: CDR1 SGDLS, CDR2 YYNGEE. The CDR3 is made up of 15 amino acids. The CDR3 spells CASSRDRVSTGELFF. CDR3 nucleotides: TGTGCCAGCAGCCGGGACAGGGTCTCCACCGGGGAGCTGTTTTTT.

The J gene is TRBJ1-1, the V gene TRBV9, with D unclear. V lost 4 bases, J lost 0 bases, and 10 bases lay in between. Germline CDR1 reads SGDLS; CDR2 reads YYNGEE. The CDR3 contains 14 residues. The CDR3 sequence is CASSRAQLNTEAFF. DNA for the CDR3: TGTGCCAGCAGCCGGGCACAGCTGAACACTGAAGCTTTCTTT.

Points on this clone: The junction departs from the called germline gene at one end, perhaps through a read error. The CDR3 DNA follows: TGTGCCAGCAGCCAATTAACTGGGACCGCTATGGTTTTT. As protein: CASSQLTGTAMVF. The rearrangement joins TRBV14 to TRBJ1-4, with a tentative D call TRBD1 (5 bases). The CDR3 sequence is 13 residues long. Germline V gene data show CDR1 as SGHDN and CDR2 as FVKESK.

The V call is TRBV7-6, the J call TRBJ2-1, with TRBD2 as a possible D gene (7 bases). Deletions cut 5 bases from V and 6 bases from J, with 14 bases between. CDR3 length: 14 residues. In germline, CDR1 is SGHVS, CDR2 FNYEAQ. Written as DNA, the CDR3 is TGTGCCAGCAGCACTCGCGGGGGCCCCAATGAGCAGTTCTTC. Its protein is CASSTRGGPNEQFF.

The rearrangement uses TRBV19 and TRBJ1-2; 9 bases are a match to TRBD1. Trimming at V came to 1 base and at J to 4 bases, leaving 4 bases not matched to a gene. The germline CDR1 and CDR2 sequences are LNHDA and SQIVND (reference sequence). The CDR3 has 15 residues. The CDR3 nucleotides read TGTGCCAGTAGTATAGGCCCGGGACAGGGCTATGGCTACACCTTC. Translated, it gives CASSIGPGQGYGYTF.

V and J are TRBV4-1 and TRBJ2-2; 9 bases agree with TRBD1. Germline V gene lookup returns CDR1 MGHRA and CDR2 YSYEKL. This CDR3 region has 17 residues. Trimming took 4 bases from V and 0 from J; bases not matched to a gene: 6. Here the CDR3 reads CASSRFGDRANTGELFF. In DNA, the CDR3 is TGCGCCAGCAGCCGCTTCGGGGACAGGGCGAACACCGGGGAGCTGTTTTTT.

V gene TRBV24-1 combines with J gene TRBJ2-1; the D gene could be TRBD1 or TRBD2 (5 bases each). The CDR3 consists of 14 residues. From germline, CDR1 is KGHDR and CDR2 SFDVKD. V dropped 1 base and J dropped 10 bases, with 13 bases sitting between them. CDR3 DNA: TGTGCCACCAGTGATTTCAGGGCGGGTCACGAGCAGTTCTTC. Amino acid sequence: CATSDFRAGHEQFF.